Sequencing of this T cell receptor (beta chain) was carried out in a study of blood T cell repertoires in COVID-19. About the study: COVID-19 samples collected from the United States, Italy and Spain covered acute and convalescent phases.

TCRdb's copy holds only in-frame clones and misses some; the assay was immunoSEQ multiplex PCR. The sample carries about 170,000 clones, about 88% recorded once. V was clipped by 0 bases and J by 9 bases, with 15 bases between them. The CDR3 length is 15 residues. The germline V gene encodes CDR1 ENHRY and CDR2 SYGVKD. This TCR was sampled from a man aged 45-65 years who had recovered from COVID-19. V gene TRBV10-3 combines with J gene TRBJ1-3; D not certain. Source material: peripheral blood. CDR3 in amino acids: CAISESDSDRRTIYF. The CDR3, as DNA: TGTGCCATCAGTGAGTCAGACTCAGACCGCCGCACCATATATTTT.